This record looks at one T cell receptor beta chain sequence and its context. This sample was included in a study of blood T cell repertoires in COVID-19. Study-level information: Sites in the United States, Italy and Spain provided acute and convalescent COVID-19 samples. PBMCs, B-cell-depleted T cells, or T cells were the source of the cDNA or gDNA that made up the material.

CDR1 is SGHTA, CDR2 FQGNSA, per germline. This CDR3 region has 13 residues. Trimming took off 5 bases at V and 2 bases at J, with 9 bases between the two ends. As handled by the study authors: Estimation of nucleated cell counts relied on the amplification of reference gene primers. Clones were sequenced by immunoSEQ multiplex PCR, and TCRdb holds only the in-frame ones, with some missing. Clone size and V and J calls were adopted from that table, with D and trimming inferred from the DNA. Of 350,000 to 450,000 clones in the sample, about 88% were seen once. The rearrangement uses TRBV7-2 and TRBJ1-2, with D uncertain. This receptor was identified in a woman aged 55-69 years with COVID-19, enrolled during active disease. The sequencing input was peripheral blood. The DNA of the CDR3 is TGTGCCAGCAGCCCCCAGGAAAACTATGGCTACACCTTC. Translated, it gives CASSPQENYGYTF.